These 12 T cell receptor beta chains were sequenced from one sample in a study of OX40 agonist ivuxolimab in advanced cancers. Using immunoSEQ multiplex PCR, the repertoire was profiled, and TCRdb retains in-frame clones only, with some absent. The data hold some 96,000 clones, with 91% observed a single time. The input for sequencing was CD4+ or CD8+ T cells sorted from blood, taken in a trial of the OX40 agonist ivuxolimab. The receptors come from an adult with an advanced solid tumor such as melanoma, head and neck, liver or kidney cancer.

This chain connects TRBV13 to TRBJ2-7, with a weak D call TRBD1 (7 bases). The CDR3 is 13 residues long. V shed 2 bases and J shed 7 bases, with 12 bases lying between them. Per germline, CDR1 PRHDT and CDR2 FYEKMQ (reference sequence). CDR3: CASSLQGGKEQYF. The DNA for the CDR3 is TGTGCCAGCAGCTTACAGGGGGGTAAAGAGCAGTACTTC.

V is TRBV28 and J is TRBJ2-2; the D is unclear. The CDR3 covers 14 residues. Trimming removed 2 bases at V and 8 bases at J, with 12 bases between. The germline V gene has CDR1 MDHEN and CDR2 SYDVKM. As DNA, the CDR3 is TGTGCCAGCAGTTTAGGCGGCCTTTGGGGGGAGCTGTTTTTT. Amino acids: CASSLGGLWGELFF.

The chain joins TRBV4-1 to TRBJ1-1; D uncertain. The CDR3 sequence is 16 residues long. The V and J ends lost 0 bases and 0 bases respectively, with 11 bases between them. The germline gives CDR1 MGHRA, CDR2 YSYEKL. The CDR3 nucleotides are TGCGCCAGCAGCCAAGATTCGGAAGGCATGAACACTGAAGCTTTCTTT. Its translation is CASSQDSEGMNTEAFF.

J is TRBJ1-4 and V is TRBV7-9, with 8 nucleotides matching TRBD1. Looked up from germline, CDR1 is SEHNR and CDR2 is FQNEAQ (reference sequence). The V and J ends lost 5 bases and 7 bases, in that order; junction bases with no gene match: 6. This CDR3 contains 14 residues. In nucleotides, the CDR3 is TGTGCCAGCAGCCCTGGACAGGGCGGTGAAAAACTGTTTTTT. It specifies CASSPGQGGEKLFF.

The chain joins TRBV15 to TRBJ2-7, with TRBD2 identical over 8 bases. The CDR3 loop spans 16 amino acids. The V gene's germline CDR1 is LNHNV and CDR2 YYDKDF (reference sequence). V was pared by 1 base and J by 6 bases, with 11 bases of the junction left unmatched. Here the CDR3 reads CATSRVPGGPNPEQYF. The CDR3 DNA reads as TGTGCCACCAGCAGAGTGCCGGGAGGGCCGAATCCCGAGCAGTACTTC.

This clone was picked up one time. This rearrangement joins TRBV28 to TRBJ1-3; D not certain. V shed 4 bases and J shed 8 bases, with 12 bases lying between them. Germline CDR1 is MDHEN and CDR2 is SYDVKM. CDR3 size: 13 residues. The CDR3 region is CASSSPQGDTIYF. CDR3 coding DNA: TGTGCCAGCAGTTCCCCTCAAGGAGACACCATATATTTT.

The CDR3 spells CASRTGVQPQHF. In DNA, the CDR3 is TGTGCCAGCAGGACAGGGGTTCAGCCCCAGCATTTT. This chain uses TRBV28 with TRBJ1-5; 8 nucleotides align to TRBD1. The V gene end was trimmed by 6 bases and the J gene end by 6 bases; junction bases not matched to a gene: 1. CDR1 is MDHEN, CDR2 SYDVKM, per germline. The CDR3 has 12 residues.

Details on this clone: Other nucleotide sequences from this sample produce the same CDR3. The CDR3 region is CASSLAYNEQFF. As DNA, the CDR3 is TGTGCCAGCAGCTTAGCCTACAATGAGCAGTTCTTC. V is TRBV7-2 and J is TRBJ2-1, with D unclear. CDR3 length: 12 amino acids. The ends were cut back, 0 bases at V and 3 bases at J, with 0 bases in the middle. Germline CDR1 and CDR2: SGHTA and FQGNSA.

This clone has a single count. The rearrangement joins TRBV7-2 to TRBJ1-1; D not certain. Trimming pared 7 bases from V and 1 base from J, leaving 16 bases between. The CDR3 runs 15 residues. Germline V gene lookup returns CDR1 SGHTA and CDR2 FQGNSA. The CDR3 protein is CASIRAGRKNTEAFF. Here the CDR3 DNA reads TGTGCCAGCATCCGAGCGGGCAGGAAGAACACTGAAGCTTTCTTT.

The chain combines TRBV7-6 with TRBJ2-1; no firm D call. The CDR3 is made up of 12 amino acids. The ends were cut back, 3 bases at V and 5 bases at J, with 5 bases in the middle. Germline V CDR1 and CDR2: SGHVS, FNYEAQ. This CDR3 reads CASSFPDNEQFF. The CDR3 coding sequence is TGTGCCAGCAGCTTTCCGGACAATGAGCAGTTCTTC.

The V and J genes are TRBV28 and TRBJ2-2; D unclear. The CDR3 contains 13 residues. V lost 11 bases, J lost 2 bases, and 12 bases lay in between. Germline CDR1 reads MDHEN; CDR2 reads SYDVKM. This chain's CDR3 is CALELENTGELFF. DNA for the CDR3: TGTGCCCTGGAACTGGAAAACACCGGGGAGCTGTTTTTT.

This sequence joins TRBV14 and TRBJ2-1; the match to TRBD2 covers 11 bases. This CDR3 has 13 amino acids. V was clipped by 4 bases and J by 11 bases; unmatched bases: 4. Germline loops: CDR1 SGHDN, CDR2 FVKESK. CDR3: CASSRASGRQQFF. In DNA form, the CDR3 reads TGTGCCAGCAGCCGGGCTAGCGGGAGGCAGCAGTTCTTC.